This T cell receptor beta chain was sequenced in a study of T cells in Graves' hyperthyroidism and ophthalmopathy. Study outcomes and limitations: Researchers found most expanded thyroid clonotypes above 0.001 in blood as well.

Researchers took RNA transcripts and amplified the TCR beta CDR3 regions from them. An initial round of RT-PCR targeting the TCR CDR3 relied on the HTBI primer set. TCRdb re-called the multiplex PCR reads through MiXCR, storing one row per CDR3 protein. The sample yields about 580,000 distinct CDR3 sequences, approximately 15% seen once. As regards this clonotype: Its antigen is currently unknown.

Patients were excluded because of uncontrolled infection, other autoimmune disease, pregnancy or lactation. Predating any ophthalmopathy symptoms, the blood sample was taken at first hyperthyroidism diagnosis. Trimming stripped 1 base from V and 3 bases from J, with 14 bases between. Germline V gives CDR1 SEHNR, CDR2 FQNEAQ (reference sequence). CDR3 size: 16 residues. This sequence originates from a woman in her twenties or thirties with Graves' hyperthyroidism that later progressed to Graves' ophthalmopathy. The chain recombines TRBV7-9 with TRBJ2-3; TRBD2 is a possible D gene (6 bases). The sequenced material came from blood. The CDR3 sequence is CASSLVVAVDTDTQYF. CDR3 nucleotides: TGTGCCAGCAGCTTAGTTGTAGCGGTGGATACAGATACGCAGTATTTT.